This T cell receptor (beta chain) emerged from a study of blood T cell repertoires in COVID-19. Libraries were prepared by immunoSEQ multiplex PCR; TCRdb keeps only in-frame clonotypes and omits some of them. The table records 200,000 to 250,000 clones, over 70% of them present only once. This clone occurred a few times. Source material: peripheral blood. The TCR was taken from a woman in her 70s with acute or convalescent COVID-19.

CDR3 bases: TGCGCCAGCAGCTTGAGAACTAGCGGGAGGGGGAACACCGGGGAGCTGTTTTTT. Its protein product is CASSLRTSGRGNTGELFF. This sequence joins TRBV5-1 and TRBJ2-2, with 13 positions matching TRBD2. The CDR3 has 18 amino acids. Germline trimming cut 1 base from V and 1 base from J; bases unmatched to any gene: 4. CDR1 and CDR2 (germline): SGHRS, YFSETQ.